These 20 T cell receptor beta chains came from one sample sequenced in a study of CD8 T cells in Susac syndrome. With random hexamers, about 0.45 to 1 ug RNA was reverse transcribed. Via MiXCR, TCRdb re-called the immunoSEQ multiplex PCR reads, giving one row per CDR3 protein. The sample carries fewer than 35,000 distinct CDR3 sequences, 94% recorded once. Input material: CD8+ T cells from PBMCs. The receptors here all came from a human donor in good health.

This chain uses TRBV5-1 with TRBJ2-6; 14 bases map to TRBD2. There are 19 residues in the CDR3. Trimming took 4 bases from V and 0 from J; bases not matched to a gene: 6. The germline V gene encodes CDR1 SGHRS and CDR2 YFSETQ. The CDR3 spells CASSPGLAGGLSGANVLTF. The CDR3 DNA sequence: TGCGCCAGCAGCCCCGGACTAGCGGGGGGTCTCTCTGGGGCCAACGTCCTGACTTTC.

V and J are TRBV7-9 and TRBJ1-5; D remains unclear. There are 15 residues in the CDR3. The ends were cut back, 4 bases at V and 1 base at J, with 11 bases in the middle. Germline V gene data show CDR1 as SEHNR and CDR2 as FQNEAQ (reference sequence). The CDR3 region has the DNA TGTGCCAGCAGCTCAGATGGCGGGAGCAATCAGCCCCAGCATTTT. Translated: CASSSDGGSNQPQHF.

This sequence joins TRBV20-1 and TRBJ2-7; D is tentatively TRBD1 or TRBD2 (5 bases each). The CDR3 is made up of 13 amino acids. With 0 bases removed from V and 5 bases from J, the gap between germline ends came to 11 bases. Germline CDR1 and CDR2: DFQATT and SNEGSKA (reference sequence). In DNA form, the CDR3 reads TGCAGTGCTAGAGATTCCGGGGCGGACGAGCAGTACTTC. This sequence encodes CSARDSGADEQYF.

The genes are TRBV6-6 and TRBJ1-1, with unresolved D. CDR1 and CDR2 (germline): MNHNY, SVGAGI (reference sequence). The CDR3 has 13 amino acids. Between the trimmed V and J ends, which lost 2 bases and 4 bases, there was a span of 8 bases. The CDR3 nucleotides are TGTGCCAGCAGTTACGAGGATGGCACTGAAGCTTTCTTT. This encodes CASSYEDGTEAFF.

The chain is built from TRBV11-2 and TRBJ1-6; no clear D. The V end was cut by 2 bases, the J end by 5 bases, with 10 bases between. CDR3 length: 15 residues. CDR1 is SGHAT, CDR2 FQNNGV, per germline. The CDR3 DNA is TGTGCCAGCAGCTTAAGCGACGGTGATAATTCACCCCTCCACTTT. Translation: CASSLSDGDNSPLHF.

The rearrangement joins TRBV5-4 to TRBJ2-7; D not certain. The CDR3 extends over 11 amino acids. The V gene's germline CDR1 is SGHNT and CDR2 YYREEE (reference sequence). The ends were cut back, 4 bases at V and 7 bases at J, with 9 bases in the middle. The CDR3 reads CASSQPGEQYF. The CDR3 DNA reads TGTGCCAGCAGCCAGCCAGGAGAGCAGTACTTC.

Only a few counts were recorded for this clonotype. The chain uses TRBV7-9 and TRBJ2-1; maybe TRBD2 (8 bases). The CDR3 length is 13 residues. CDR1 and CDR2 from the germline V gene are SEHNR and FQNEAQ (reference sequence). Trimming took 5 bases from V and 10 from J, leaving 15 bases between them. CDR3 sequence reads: CASSRGGDREQFF. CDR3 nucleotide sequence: TGTGCCAGCAGCCGGGGGGGGGACAGAGAGCAGTTCTTC.

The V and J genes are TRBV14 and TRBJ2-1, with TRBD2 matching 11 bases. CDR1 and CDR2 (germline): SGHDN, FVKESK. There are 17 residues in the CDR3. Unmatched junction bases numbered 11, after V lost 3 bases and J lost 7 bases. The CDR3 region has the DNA TGTGCCAGCAGCCAGCTGGGACTAGCGGAGCTTTTTAATGAGCAGTTCTTC. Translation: CASSQLGLAELFNEQFF.

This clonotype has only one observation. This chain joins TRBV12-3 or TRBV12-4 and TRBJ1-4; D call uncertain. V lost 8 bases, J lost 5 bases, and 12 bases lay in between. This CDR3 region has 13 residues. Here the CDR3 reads CASREDENEKLFF. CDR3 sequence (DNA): TGTGCCAGCCGGGAGGATGAGAATGAAAAACTGTTTTTT.

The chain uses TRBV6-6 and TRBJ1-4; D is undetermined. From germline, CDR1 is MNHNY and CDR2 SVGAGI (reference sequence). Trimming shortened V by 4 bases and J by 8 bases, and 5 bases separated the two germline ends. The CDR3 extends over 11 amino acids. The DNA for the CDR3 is TGTGCCAGCAGTTTAGGAGAAAAACTGTTTTTT. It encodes CASSLGEKLFF.

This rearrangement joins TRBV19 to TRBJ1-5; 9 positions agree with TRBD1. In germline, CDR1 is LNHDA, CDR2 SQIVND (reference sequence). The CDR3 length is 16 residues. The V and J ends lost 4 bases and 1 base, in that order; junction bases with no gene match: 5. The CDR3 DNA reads TGTGCCAGTAGTAAGGACAGGGGTAAGAGCAATCAGCCCCAGCATTTT. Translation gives CASSKDRGKSNQPQHF.

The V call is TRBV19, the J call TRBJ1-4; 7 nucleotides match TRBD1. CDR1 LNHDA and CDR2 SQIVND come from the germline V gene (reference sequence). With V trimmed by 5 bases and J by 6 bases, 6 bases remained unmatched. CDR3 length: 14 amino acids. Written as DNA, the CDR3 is TGTGCCAGTAGTGTACTTGGGACAGATGAAAAACTGTTTTTT. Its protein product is CASSVLGTDEKLFF. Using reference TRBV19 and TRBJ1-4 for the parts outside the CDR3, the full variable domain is DGGITQSPKYLFRKEGQNVTLSCEQNLNHDAMYWYRQDPGQGLRLIYYSQIVNDFQKGDIAEGYSVSREKKESFPLTVTSAQKNPTAFYLCASSVLGTDEKLFFGSGTQLSVL.

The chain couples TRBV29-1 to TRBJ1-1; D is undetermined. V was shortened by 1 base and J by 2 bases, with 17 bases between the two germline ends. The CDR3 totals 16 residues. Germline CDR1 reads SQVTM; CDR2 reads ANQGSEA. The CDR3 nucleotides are TGCAGCGTTGAAGTCAACAGAGCAAGATATAACACTGAAGCTTTCTTT. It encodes CSVEVNRARYNTEAFF.

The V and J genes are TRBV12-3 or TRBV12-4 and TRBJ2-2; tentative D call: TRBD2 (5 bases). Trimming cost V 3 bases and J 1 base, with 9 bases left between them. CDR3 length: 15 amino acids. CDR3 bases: TGTGCCAGCAGTTTTCTTGGACTGAACACCGGGGAGCTGTTTTTT. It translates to CASSFLGLNTGELFF.

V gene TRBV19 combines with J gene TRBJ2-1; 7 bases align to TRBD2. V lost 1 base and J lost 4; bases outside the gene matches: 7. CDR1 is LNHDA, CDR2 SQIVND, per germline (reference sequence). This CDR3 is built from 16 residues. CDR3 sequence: CASSIVGGGEYNEQFF. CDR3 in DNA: TGTGCCAGTAGTATAGTAGGCGGGGGAGAATACAATGAGCAGTTCTTC.

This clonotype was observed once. In DNA, the CDR3 is TGTGCCAGCTCAAGAGGTTCAGATACGCAGTATTTT. Translation gives CASSRGSDTQYF. V gene TRBV7-2 combines with J gene TRBJ2-3; no clear D gene. V shed 8 bases and J shed 4 bases, with 10 bases lying between them. Germline CDR1 is SGHTA and CDR2 is FQGNSA. CDR3 length equals 12 residues.

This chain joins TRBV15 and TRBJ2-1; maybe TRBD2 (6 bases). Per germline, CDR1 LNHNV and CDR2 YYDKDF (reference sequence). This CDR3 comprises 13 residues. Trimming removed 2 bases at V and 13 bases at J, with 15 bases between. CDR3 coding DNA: TGTGCCACCAGCAGAACTTCCCGCGGGACTCAGTTCTTC. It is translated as CATSRTSRGTQFF.

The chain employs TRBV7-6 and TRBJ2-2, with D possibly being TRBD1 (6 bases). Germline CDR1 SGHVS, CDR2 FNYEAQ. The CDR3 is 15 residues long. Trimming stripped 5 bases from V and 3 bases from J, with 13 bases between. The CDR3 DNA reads TGTGCCAGCAGCCTCAGGGGTCTGGACACCGGGGAGCTGTTTTTT. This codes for CASSLRGLDTGELFF.

The DNA for the CDR3 is TGTGCCAGCAGCGCCTACAGAGATGGCTACACCTTC. Translation: CASSAYRDGYTF. The chain uses TRBV9 and TRBJ1-2; D remains ambiguous. The CDR3 contains 12 residues. The germline gives CDR1 SGDLS, CDR2 YYNGEE. The V end lost 3 bases, the J end lost 6 bases, and 9 bases lay between the germline ends.

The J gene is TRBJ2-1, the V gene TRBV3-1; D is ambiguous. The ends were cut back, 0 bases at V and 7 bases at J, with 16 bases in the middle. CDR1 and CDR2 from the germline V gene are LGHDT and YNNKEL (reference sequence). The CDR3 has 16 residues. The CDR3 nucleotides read TGTGCCAGCAGCCAAGAAGAAGGCGAAGGGTTGAATGAGCAGTTCTTC. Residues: CASSQEEGEGLNEQFF.